The rows below give T cell receptor beta chains drawn from one sample of a study of T cell changes during pregnancy in multiple sclerosis. Sequenced by immunoSEQ multiplex PCR; TCRdb stores in-frame clones only, minus some. The sample yields approximately 68,000 clones, 90% to 95% seen once. Sequenced material: peripheral blood, taken in the third trimester of pregnancy. Receptors were obtained from a female donor in good health, enrolled as a control in a pregnancy study. The CDR3 runs from the conserved cysteine through the conserved F or W. D genes are given only for firm matches. Clone size is shown for a subset of rows, as once, few, many or a class of expanded clone.

V gene: TRBV28
J gene: TRBJ2-7
D gene: .
clone size: .
CDR3 DNA: TGTGCCAGCACCTGGGGGGACCCGTCCTACGAGCAGTACTTC
CDR3 protein: CASTWGDPSYEQYF

V gene: TRBV19
J gene: TRBJ2-7
D gene: TRBD1
clone size: .
CDR3 DNA: TGTGCCAGTAGGGCAGGGGGCAACGAGCAGTACTTC
CDR3 protein: CASRAGGNEQYF

V gene: TRBV6-1
J gene: TRBJ1-1
D gene: .
clone size: .
CDR3 DNA: TGTGCCAGCAGTGCAGGTCAGGGGAACACTGAAGCTTTCTTT
CDR3 protein: CASSAGQGNTEAFF

V gene: TRBV6-5
J gene: TRBJ1-2
D gene: .
clone size: once
CDR3 DNA: TGTGCCAGCAGTCTGGTTGGAGAAGGCTACACCTTC
CDR3 protein: CASSLVGEGYTF

V gene: TRBV19
J gene: TRBJ2-1
D gene: TRBD2
clone size: once
CDR3 DNA: TGTGCCAGTAGTCCAGCGGGAGGGCCCCGTATCTCCTACAATGAGCAGTTCTTC
CDR3 protein: CASSPAGGPRISYNEQFF

V gene: TRBV18
J gene: TRBJ2-2
D gene: TRBD2
clone size: once
CDR3 DNA: TGTGCCAGCTCATTAGGACTAGTGGTGTCCGGGGAGCTGTTTTTT
CDR3 protein: CASSLGLVVSGELFF

V gene: TRBV13
J gene: TRBJ2-7
D gene: .
clone size: .
CDR3 DNA: TGTGCCAGCAGCCCGCCCGGGTCCGAGCAGTACTTC
CDR3 protein: CASSPPGSEQYF

V gene: TRBV29-1
J gene: TRBJ1-2
D gene: .
clone size: .
CDR3 DNA: TGCAGCGTACAGGGATCCACCTATGGCTACACCTTC
CDR3 protein: CSVQGSTYGYTF

V gene: TRBV5-4
J gene: TRBJ1-1
D gene: TRBD1
clone size: once
CDR3 DNA: TGTGCCAGCAGCCCAACCGGGACAGGGTCGAACACTGAAGCTTTCTTT
CDR3 protein: CASSPTGTGSNTEAFF

V gene: TRBV18
J gene: TRBJ1-2
D gene: .
clone size: .
CDR3 DNA: TGTGCCAGCTCCCCATTAGGGAGCAGAGAGCCCTATGGCTACACCTTC
CDR3 protein: CASSPLGSREPYGYTF

V gene: TRBV18
J gene: TRBJ2-2
D gene: TRBD2
clone size: .
CDR3 DNA: TGTGCCAGCTCACTCATAACCGGCTGGGGAGCGGGAACCGGGGAGCTGTTTTTT
CDR3 protein: CASSLITGWGAGTGELFF

V gene: TRBV5-6
J gene: TRBJ2-7
D gene: TRBD1
clone size: .
CDR3 DNA: TGTGCCAGCAGCCAGGACAGGGGGCTGGGCGAGCAGTACTTC
CDR3 protein: CASSQDRGLGEQYF

V gene: TRBV5-1
J gene: TRBJ2-1
D gene: TRBD2
clone size: .
CDR3 DNA: TGCGCCAGCAGCCTAAAGCGGGGATCCTACAATGAGCAGTTCTTC
CDR3 protein: CASSLKRGSYNEQFF

V gene: TRBV27
J gene: TRBJ1-1
D gene: TRBD1
clone size: .
CDR3 DNA: TGTGCCAGCAGTGGATCGACAGGGGGCGGGAAAGCTTTCTTT
CDR3 protein: CASSGSTGGGKAFF

V gene: TRBV11-2
J gene: TRBJ1-4
D gene: .
clone size: once
CDR3 DNA: TGTGCCAGCAGCTTAGCCCCAGGGTTGGAGGAAAAACTGTTTTTT
CDR3 protein: CASSLAPGLEEKLFF

V gene: TRBV7-2
J gene: TRBJ2-7
D gene: TRBD1
clone size: .
CDR3 DNA: TGTGCCAGCAGCTTACCGCCGGGACAGAGATACGATGGGCAGTACTTC
CDR3 protein: CASSLPPGQRYDGQYF

V gene: TRBV28
J gene: TRBJ2-7
D gene: .
clone size: .
CDR3 DNA: TGTGCCAGCAGTTGGGACATCTACGAGCAGTACTTC
CDR3 protein: CASSWDIYEQYF

V gene: TRBV6-4
J gene: TRBJ2-6
D gene: .
clone size: .
CDR3 DNA: TGTGCCAGCACAATTTCCTCTGGGGCCAACGTCCTGACTTTC
CDR3 protein: CASTISSGANVLTF

V gene: TRBV6-5
J gene: TRBJ1-4
D gene: TRBD1
clone size: .
CDR3 DNA: TGTGCCAGCAGCTCAGGGACAGCCTCGTCAGAAAAACTGTTTTTT
CDR3 protein: CASSSGTASSEKLFF

V gene: TRBV18
J gene: TRBJ1-1
D gene: TRBD1
clone size: .
CDR3 DNA: TGTGCCAGCTCACCATTCGGACAGGTCAAGACTGAAGCTTTCTTT
CDR3 protein: CASSPFGQVKTEAFF

V gene: TRBV12-5
J gene: TRBJ1-2
D gene: .
clone size: .
CDR3 DNA: TGTGCTAGTGGTTCGAAGGACAGTCTCTTCTATGGCTACACCTTC
CDR3 protein: CASGSKDSLFYGYTF

V gene: TRBV30
J gene: TRBJ2-3
D gene: TRBD2
clone size: .
CDR3 DNA: TGTGCCTGGAGTGGGCCGGGACTAGCGGCCGATACGCAGTATTTT
CDR3 protein: CAWSGPGLAADTQYF

V gene: TRBV2
J gene: TRBJ1-6
D gene: .
clone size: .
CDR3 DNA: TGTGCCAGCAGAGATCAGGGTGGTAATTCACCCCTCCACTTT
CDR3 protein: CASRDQGGNSPLHF

V gene: TRBV5-6
J gene: TRBJ2-7
D gene: TRBD1
clone size: .
CDR3 DNA: TGTGCCAGCAGCTTGGGGGACAGTCGGGCGAGGCAGTACTTC
CDR3 protein: CASSLGDSRARQYF

V gene: TRBV19
J gene: TRBJ2-5
D gene: TRBD1
clone size: once
CDR3 DNA: TGTGCCAGTAGTAGAGTAACTCCGGGACAGGGAGACGAGACCCAGTACTTC
CDR3 protein: CASSRVTPGQGDETQYF

V gene: TRBV7-9
J gene: TRBJ1-6
D gene: .
clone size: .
CDR3 DNA: TGTGCCAGCAGCCGTCTAAACTCACCCCTCCACTTT
CDR3 protein: CASSRLNSPLHF

V gene: TRBV15
J gene: TRBJ1-1
D gene: .
clone size: .
CDR3 DNA: TGTGCCACCAGCACCCCCGGGAACACTGAAGCTTTCTTT
CDR3 protein: CATSTPGNTEAFF

V gene: TRBV5-1
J gene: TRBJ2-1
D gene: TRBD1
clone size: .
CDR3 DNA: TGCGCCAGCAGCCCCGGACAGGGTGGACACAATGAGCAGTTCTTC
CDR3 protein: CASSPGQGGHNEQFF

V gene: TRBV11-2
J gene: TRBJ2-2
D gene: TRBD1
clone size: .
CDR3 DNA: TGTGCCAGCAGCCGGGGACAGGGAAACACCGGGGAGCTGTTTTTT
CDR3 protein: CASSRGQGNTGELFF

V gene: TRBV7-2
J gene: TRBJ1-1
D gene: .
clone size: .
CDR3 DNA: TGTGCCAGCAGCTTTAGGACAGCGAACACTGAAGCTTTCTTT
CDR3 protein: CASSFRTANTEAFF

V gene: TRBV7-9
J gene: TRBJ2-7
D gene: .
clone size: .
CDR3 DNA: TGTGCCAGCAGCTTAAGGGGCTCCTACGAGCAGTACTTC
CDR3 protein: CASSLRGSYEQYF

V gene: TRBV4-3
J gene: TRBJ2-3
D gene: TRBD2
clone size: .
CDR3 DNA: TGCGCCAGCAGCTCGCGGACTAGCGGGGGCACAGATACGCAGTATTTT
CDR3 protein: CASSSRTSGGTDTQYF

V gene: TRBV6-5
J gene: TRBJ2-3
D gene: .
clone size: .
CDR3 DNA: TGTGCCAGCAGCCGACAGTCGTTAACAGATACGCAGTATTTT
CDR3 protein: CASSRQSLTDTQYF

V gene: TRBV5-1
J gene: TRBJ1-1
D gene: .
clone size: .
CDR3 DNA: TGCGCCAGCAGCTTGGAGGCCGCAGACTGGGCTTTCTTT
CDR3 protein: CASSLEAADWAFF

V gene: TRBV7-2
J gene: TRBJ1-6
D gene: .
clone size: few
CDR3 DNA: TGTGCCAGCAGCTTAGCCTACGGGGGTGGGTCACCCCTCCACTTT
CDR3 protein: CASSLAYGGGSPLHF

V gene: TRBV2
J gene: TRBJ2-2
D gene: .
clone size: .
CDR3 DNA: TGTGCCAGCAGGAGTAGCAGGAACACCGGGGAGCTGTTTTTT
CDR3 protein: CASRSSRNTGELFF

V gene: TRBV4-1
J gene: TRBJ2-1
D gene: TRBD1
clone size: once
CDR3 DNA: TGCGCCAGCAGCCAAGAGACAGGGGAACATGAGCAGTTCTTC
CDR3 protein: CASSQETGEHEQFF

V gene: TRBV7-9
J gene: TRBJ1-4
D gene: .
clone size: .
CDR3 DNA: TGTGCCAGCAGCTTAGGGCAGGGAAATGAAAAACTGTTTTTT
CDR3 protein: CASSLGQGNEKLFF

V gene: TRBV19
J gene: TRBJ1-2
D gene: TRBD1
clone size: .
CDR3 DNA: TGTGCCAGTGGATCGGGACAGGGGGTTGTCGGCTACACCTTC
CDR3 protein: CASGSGQGVVGYTF

V gene: TRBV11-2
J gene: TRBJ1-3
D gene: TRBD1
clone size: .
CDR3 DNA: TGTGCCAGCAGCTCCCGGACAGGGGGGATCTCTGGAAACACCATATATTTT
CDR3 protein: CASSSRTGGISGNTIYF

V gene: TRBV9
J gene: TRBJ2-7
D gene: .
clone size: .
CDR3 DNA: TGTGCCAGCAGCGGTGGCCCCTTGGCCTACGAGCAGTACTTC
CDR3 protein: CASSGGPLAYEQYF

V gene: TRBV7-9
J gene: TRBJ1-2
D gene: .
clone size: few
CDR3 DNA: TGTGCCAGCAGCTTCTACGGAGCTAACTATGGCTACACCTTC
CDR3 protein: CASSFYGANYGYTF

V gene: TRBV7-2
J gene: TRBJ1-2
D gene: .
clone size: .
CDR3 DNA: TGTGCCAGCAGCTTAGAAGCAGGGAACTATGGCTACACCTTC
CDR3 protein: CASSLEAGNYGYTF

V gene: TRBV9
J gene: TRBJ2-7
D gene: TRBD1
clone size: .
CDR3 DNA: TGTGCCAGCAGCGCGACAGGGGGCTCGGGCTACGAGCAGTACTTC
CDR3 protein: CASSATGGSGYEQYF

V gene: TRBV25-1
J gene: TRBJ2-5
D gene: .
clone size: .
CDR3 DNA: TGTGCCAGCAGTGATGCAGGGGGGCTGAGGACCCAGTACTTC
CDR3 protein: CASSDAGGLRTQYF

V gene: TRBV13
J gene: TRBJ2-5
D gene: TRBD1
clone size: .
CDR3 DNA: TGTGCCAGCAGCTGGACAGGCTACGAGACCCAGTACTTC
CDR3 protein: CASSWTGYETQYF

V gene: TRBV28
J gene: TRBJ2-7
D gene: .
clone size: few
CDR3 DNA: TGTGCCAGCAGACCGACGGAGGGTGTCGTCTACGAGCAGTACTTC
CDR3 protein: CASRPTEGVVYEQYF

V gene: TRBV6-4
J gene: TRBJ1-2
D gene: .
clone size: few
CDR3 DNA: TGTGCCAGCAGTGACTCCACTAACTATGGCTACACCTTC
CDR3 protein: CASSDSTNYGYTF

V gene: TRBV5-1
J gene: TRBJ2-2
D gene: .
clone size: .
CDR3 DNA: TGCGCCAGCAGCCCGGACGACAGTCACACCGGGGAGCTGTTTTTT
CDR3 protein: CASSPDDSHTGELFF

V gene: TRBV5-1
J gene: TRBJ2-1
D gene: .
clone size: once
CDR3 DNA: TGCGCCAGCAGCTTAGTCAGCTACAATGAGCAGTTCTTC
CDR3 protein: CASSLVSYNEQFF

V gene: TRBV7-2
J gene: TRBJ2-5
D gene: TRBD2
clone size: .
CDR3 DNA: TGTGCCAGCAGCTTAAGGACTAGCGGCCGATACGAGGGGGAGACCCAGTACTTC
CDR3 protein: CASSLRTSGRYEGETQYF

V gene: TRBV5-1
J gene: TRBJ1-3
D gene: .
clone size: .
CDR3 DNA: TGCGCCAGCAGCGCCGAGGGGGTCTCTGGAAACACCATATATTTT
CDR3 protein: CASSAEGVSGNTIYF

V gene: TRBV5-1
J gene: TRBJ2-1
D gene: TRBD2
clone size: .
CDR3 DNA: TGCGCCAGCAGCTTGGGGGTTAGCGGGATCAATGAGCAGTTCTTC
CDR3 protein: CASSLGVSGINEQFF

V gene: TRBV23-1
J gene: TRBJ2-7
D gene: .
clone size: .
CDR3 DNA: TGCGCCAGCAGTCAACAGTTTTGGAGCTCCTACGAGCAGTACTTC
CDR3 protein: CASSQQFWSSYEQYF

V gene: TRBV5-1
J gene: TRBJ2-2
D gene: TRBD1
clone size: .
CDR3 DNA: TGCGCCAGCACCCCGGGACAGCTCAACACCGGGGAGCTGTTTTTT
CDR3 protein: CASTPGQLNTGELFF

V gene: TRBV11-3
J gene: TRBJ2-1
D gene: .
clone size: once
CDR3 DNA: TGTGCCAGCAGCTTAGCGGGGGGCCCACTCAATGAGCAGTTCTTC
CDR3 protein: CASSLAGGPLNEQFF

V gene: TRBV11-2
J gene: TRBJ2-7
D gene: .
clone size: .
CDR3 DNA: TGTGCCAGCAGCAAACGCGAGCTCACCTACGAGCAGTACTTC
CDR3 protein: CASSKRELTYEQYF

V gene: TRBV11-2
J gene: TRBJ1-2
D gene: TRBD1
clone size: .
CDR3 DNA: TGTGCCAGCAGCCCCTGGGACAGGGCCTATGGCTACACCTTC
CDR3 protein: CASSPWDRAYGYTF

V gene: TRBV5-1
J gene: TRBJ1-1
D gene: TRBD1
clone size: .
CDR3 DNA: TGCGCCAGCACCCCTAACAGGGGGCTTATGGTAAAAACTGAAGCTTTCTTT
CDR3 protein: CASTPNRGLMVKTEAFF